This T cell receptor (beta chain) was retrieved from a study of cytomegalovirus exposure and HLA in healthy donors. Researchers ran the PCR with 60 Vbeta and 13 Jbeta primers. Sequenced by immunoSEQ multiplex PCR; TCRdb stores in-frame clones only, minus some. The sample records some 120,000 clones, about 80% being singletons. The V and J ends lost 3 bases and 2 bases respectively, with 29 bases between them. Germline assignment: CDR1 GTSNPN and CDR2 SVGIG (reference sequence). The CDR3 runs to 19 residues. This receptor was obtained from a human donor in good health. The chain recombines TRBV30 with TRBJ2-7, with D possibly matching TRBD2 (7 bases). Sequencing was carried out using PBMCs. CDR3 in DNA: TGTGCCTGGAGGCCGATAACGAGTGGTAGGGGGGGGATAACCTACGAGCAGTACTTC. It specifies CAWRPITSGRGGITYEQYF.